These 17 T cell receptor beta chains came from one sample sequenced in a study of T cells in Graves' hyperthyroidism and ophthalmopathy. TCR beta CDR3 regions were amplified from RNA transcripts. Initially, a first-round RT-PCR of the TCR CDR3 employed the HTBI primer set. TCRdb used MiXCR to reprocess the multiplex PCR reads, holding one entry per CDR3 protein. Of about 200,000 distinct CDR3 sequences listed, around 17% are singletons. Material for sequencing was blood. These receptors were collected from a man between 40 and 49 years old with Graves' hyperthyroidism.

At least ten counts were recorded for this clonotype. V is TRBV5-5 and J is TRBJ2-1; 7 bases are shared with TRBD1. This CDR3 comprises 16 residues. The J segment lost 5 bases and the V segment lost 0 bases, leaving 8 bases of the junction unmatched. The V gene's germline CDR1 is SGHKS and CDR2 YYEKEE (reference sequence). In DNA, the CDR3 is TGTGCCAGCAGCTTGGGGGACAGCCATGCTGACAATGAGCAGTTCTTC. Translated: CASSLGDSHADNEQFF.

Many counts were recorded for this clonotype. This chain joins TRBV7-2 and TRBJ1-2; D might be TRBD1 (5 bases). This CDR3 comprises 12 residues. The ends were cut back, 4 bases at V and 4 bases at J, with 7 bases in the middle. CDR1 and CDR2 (germline): SGHTA, FQGNSA. Here the CDR3 reads CASSYGTYGYTF. CDR3 sequence (DNA): TGTGCCAGCAGCTACGGGACCTATGGCTACACCTTC.

The chain links TRBV12-3 or TRBV12-4 to TRBJ2-2; no firm D call. CDR3 size: 17 residues. V dropped 2 bases and J dropped 0 bases, with 13 bases sitting between them. CDR3 in amino acids: CASSLSLAHTNTGELFF. The DNA for the CDR3 is TGTGCCAGCAGTTTATCATTGGCCCATACGAACACCGGGGAGCTGTTTTTT.

At least ten counts were recorded for this clonotype. The gene calls are TRBV12-3 or TRBV12-4 and TRBJ2-2; 10 bases agree with TRBD1. The CDR3 is made up of 14 amino acids. V was pared by 5 bases and J by 4 bases, with 1 base of the junction left unmatched. In DNA, the CDR3 is TGTGCCAGCAGTAGGACAGGGGGCACCGGGGAGCTGTTTTTT. This translates into CASSRTGGTGELFF.

This clonotype was detected a few times. The chain has TRBV29-1 and TRBJ1-3, with 7 bases lining up with TRBD1. The CDR3 extends over 13 amino acids. Trimming at V came to 6 bases and at J to 2 bases, leaving 4 bases not matched to a gene. Germline CDR1 is SQVTM and CDR2 is ANQGSEA. The CDR3 DNA sequence: TGCAGCGTGGCCGGGACAGCTGGAAACACCATATATTTT. It specifies CSVAGTAGNTIYF.

This clonotype was recorded at least ten times. The V call is TRBV7-2, the J call TRBJ2-3; D is perhaps TRBD2 (6 bases). Germline-derived CDR1 and CDR2 are SGHTA and FQGNSA. V dropped 5 bases and J dropped 14 bases, with 20 bases sitting between them. This CDR3 has 13 residues. The chain's CDR3 is CASSDRTGERWYF. CDR3 sequence (DNA): TGTGCCAGCAGCGACCGTACGGGGGAGAGGTGGTATTTT.

The V call is TRBV5-4, the J call TRBJ2-1, with D tentatively TRBD2 (6 bases). The V end was cut by 10 bases, the J end by 0 bases, with 17 bases between. CDR1 is SGHNT, CDR2 YYREEE, per germline (reference sequence). The CDR3 sequence is 15 residues long. The CDR3, as DNA: TGTGCCCTCAGTAGGGCGGGGAGCTCCTACAATGAGCAGTTCTTC. Translation gives CALSRAGSSYNEQFF.

Ten or more counts support this clonotype. The chain joins TRBV9 to TRBJ2-3; D could derive from TRBD1 or TRBD2 (5 bases each). The CDR3 runs to 18 residues. CDR1 and CDR2 (germline): SGDLS, YYNGEE. V was cut by 1 base and J by 0 bases, with 18 bases left in between. The CDR3, as DNA: TGTGCCAGCAGCGTAAAGGGACGGCTGGGGACCAGCACAGATACGCAGTATTTT. It specifies CASSVKGRLGTSTDTQYF.

This clonotype was counted many times. The chain carries TRBV5-1 and TRBJ2-7; weak D call: TRBD2 (5 bases). V shed 4 bases and J shed 5 bases, with 13 bases lying between them. This CDR3 is 13 amino acids long. Looked up from germline, CDR1 is SGHRS and CDR2 is YFSETQ. The DNA of the CDR3 is TGCGCCAGCAGCCCCGGGATGCCTAACGAGCAGTACTTC. It yields the protein CASSPGMPNEQYF.

With respect to this clonotype: Since a much larger clone is just one base distant, this may be a read error. The chain links TRBV7-8 to TRBJ1-4; 7 bases line up with TRBD1. The CDR3 has 14 residues. Germline V gene sequence: CDR1 SGHVS, CDR2 FQNEAQ. CDR3 amino acids: CASSFSGTDEKLSF. The DNA of the CDR3 is TGTGCCAGCAGCTTCTCCGGGACAGACGAAAAACTGTCTTTT.

This chain uses TRBV28 with TRBJ2-5; 12 bases map to TRBD2. This CDR3 is 14 amino acids long. Per germline, CDR1 MDHEN and CDR2 SYDVKM. After removal of 8 bases from V and 6 bases from J, the junction contained 7 bases not matched to a gene. CDR3 protein: CASETSGGFKTQYF. The CDR3 bases are TGTGCCAGCGAAACTAGCGGGGGGTTCAAGACCCAGTACTTC. Looking up the rest from reference TRBV28 and TRBJ2-5 gives the full variable domain: DVKVTQSSRYLVKRTGEKVFLECVQDMDHENMFWYRQDPGLGLRLIYFSYDVKMKEKGDIPEGYSVSREKKERFSLILESASTNQTSMYLCASETSGGFKTQYFGPGTRLLVL.

This clonotype was detected ten times or more. The gene calls are TRBV7-9 and TRBJ2-5; 14 bases map to TRBD2. The CDR3 is made up of 18 amino acids. Germline lookup yields CDR1 SEHNR and CDR2 FQNEAQ (reference sequence). With V trimmed by 1 base and J by 2 bases, 6 bases remained unmatched. CDR3 coding DNA: TGTGCCAGCAGCTTAGGACTAGCGGGGGGGTCCCTGCAAGAGACCCAGTACTTC. Translating it yields CASSLGLAGGSLQETQYF.

This chain links TRBV28 with TRBJ2-2, with D uncertain. This CDR3 has 14 residues. The V and J ends lost 4 bases and 7 bases respectively, with 13 bases between them. CDR1 and CDR2 from the germline V gene are MDHEN and SYDVKM. The CDR3: CASSSGQPGGELFF. The CDR3 DNA follows: TGTGCCAGCAGTTCCGGTCAGCCGGGCGGGGAGCTGTTTTTT.

The chain couples TRBV7-2 to TRBJ2-5, with D possibly called TRBD1 or TRBD2 (6 bases each). The V end was cut by 5 bases, the J end by 5 bases, with 18 bases between. The CDR3 length is 15 residues. Germline lookup yields CDR1 SGHTA and CDR2 FQGNSA. CDR3 nucleotides: TGTGCCAGCAGCCCAAACGGGGGCCTCGGGGAGACCCAGTACTTC. It specifies CASSPNGGLGETQYF.

The table lists this clonotype with many counts. CDR3 DNA: TGCAGTGCTAGAGTAGTGGTAGTAGCAACAGATACGCAGTATTTT. This codes for CSARVVVVATDTQYF. This sequence joins TRBV20-1 and TRBJ2-3; D gene unclear. The V end lost 1 base, the J end lost 3 bases, and 14 bases lay between the germline ends. This CDR3 is 15 amino acids long. CDR1 is DFQATT and CDR2 is SNEGSKA in the germline V gene (reference sequence).

This clonotype showed up many times. This chain links TRBV20-1 with TRBJ1-1, with D tentatively TRBD1 (6 bases). In germline, CDR1 is DFQATT, CDR2 SNEGSKA (reference sequence). The CDR3 runs 13 residues. Trimming removed 4 bases at V and 2 bases at J, with 11 bases between. CDR3 nucleotides: TGCAGTGCTAAGGACAGAGTCAACACTGAAGCTTTCTTT. It is translated as CSAKDRVNTEAFF.

This clonotype was seen at least ten times. The rearrangement joins TRBV18 to TRBJ2-7; D is uncertain. Germline lookup yields CDR1 KGHSH and CDR2 LQKENI. V was clipped by 1 base and J by 2 bases, with 6 bases between them. The CDR3 runs to 13 residues. The CDR3 DNA is TGTGCCAGCTCACCACGCGAGGCCTACGAGCAGTACTTC. Its translation: CASSPREAYEQYF.